This T cell receptor (beta chain) is from a study of tumor-infiltrating lymphocytes in primary liver carcinoma. Study at large: Tumors measured roughly 4 to 11 cm and were stage T1-T3 N0M0. Study outcomes and limitations: Tumor samples exhibited a significantly greater top-250-clone fraction than blood samples (p = 0.039).

To note about this clonotype: Its antigen remains unidentified.

The researchers produced TCR beta cDNA from around 500 ng total RNA with a constant-region primer. For TCR beta, libraries were produced by three nested multiplex PCR rounds using slightly modified ARM-PCR. PCR rounds one and two used TRBV1-TRBV30 forward primers with a C-beta reverse primer for around 11 cycles each. TCRdb re-derived calls from the multiplex PCR reads in MiXCR, one entry per CDR3 protein. This sample has about 310,000 distinct CDR3 sequences, with about 50% found just once. V dropped 0 bases and J dropped 6 bases, with 15 bases sitting between them. The CDR3 loop spans 16 amino acids. The germline V gene has CDR1 SGHDN and CDR2 FVKESK. For blood RNA, unsorted whole blood served as the source, and germline DNA was extracted too.

Material: peripheral blood. The TCR sequence derives from a woman in her 30s with primary liver carcinoma and hepatitis B virus infection. The gene calls are TRBV14 and TRBJ2-1; D is ambiguous. The CDR3 region is CASSQEGVMRRNEQFF. The CDR3 nucleotides read TGTGCCAGCAGCCAAGAAGGCGTAATGCGCCGCAATGAGCAGTTCTTC.